Listed here are 25 T cell receptor beta chains from one sample, sequenced in a study of CD8+ T cells in alopecia areata. Extracted from the samples, RNA was reverse transcribed into cDNA to serve as the sequencing template. Repertoires were generated with immunoSEQ multiplex PCR, while TCRdb's copy carries only in-frame clones and drops some. The repertoire holds 110,000 to 150,000 clones, with roughly 58% as singletons. Sequencing was done on a sample of CD8+ T cells sorted from blood. The receptor source for this set is a human donor in good health.

This clone was seen only a few times. The chain carries TRBV14 and TRBJ2-7; TRBD2 is a possible D gene (6 bases). With 4 bases removed from V and 7 bases from J, the gap between germline ends came to 17 bases. CDR3 length: 14 amino acids. Germline V CDR1 and CDR2: SGHDN, FVKESK. This CDR3 reads CASSRRDGLWEQYF. The CDR3 DNA reads TGTGCCAGCAGCCGGCGGGACGGTCTCTGGGAGCAGTACTTC.

The genes are TRBV2 and TRBJ2-4; 10 bases line up with TRBD1. The CDR3 loop spans 14 amino acids. CDR1 SNHLY and CDR2 FYNNEI come from the germline V gene. Trimming cost V 3 bases and J 5 bases; bases outside gene matches: 1. Here the CDR3 DNA reads TGTGCCAGCAGTGAGGGGACAGGGGAAAACATTCAGTACTTC. Translation gives CASSEGTGENIQYF.

This clone was recorded only once. The chain joins TRBV9 to TRBJ2-3; D gene ambiguous. V was pared by 7 bases and J by 6 bases, with 3 bases between. The CDR3 length is 9 residues. Germline V gene sequence: CDR1 SGDLS, CDR2 YYNGEE. This CDR3 reads CASGDTQYF. CDR3 coding DNA: TGTGCCAGCGGCGATACGCAGTATTTT.

This clone was detected a few times. The V and J genes are TRBV28 and TRBJ2-1; 10 bases fit TRBD2. Germline values: CDR1 MDHEN, CDR2 SYDVKM. This CDR3 has 15 amino acids. V lost 8 bases to trimming and J lost 4 bases; unmatched junction nucleotides: 8. The DNA for the CDR3 is TGTGCCAGCGGGACCGGGACTAGCGTATACAATGAGCAGTTCTTC. It translates to CASGTGTSVYNEQFF.

The V and J genes are TRBV6-5 and TRBJ1-1; D possibly corresponds to TRBD1 (5 bases). V was shortened by 0 bases and J by 4 bases, with 12 bases between the two germline ends. The germline V gene has CDR1 MNHEY and CDR2 SVGAGI. The CDR3 is 15 amino acids. The CDR3 protein is CASSYSKIGGTEAFF. CDR3 nucleotides: TGTGCCAGCAGTTACTCGAAAATCGGGGGCACTGAAGCTTTCTTT.

The rearrangement uses TRBV23-1 and TRBJ2-7; D remains ambiguous. TRBV23-1 is reported as an ORF; its role is uncertain. Trimming pared 2 bases from V and 2 bases from J, leaving 13 bases between. The length of the CDR3 is 15 residues. The CDR3 loop reads CASSQLTQKTYEQYF. CDR3 DNA sequence: TGCGCCAGCAGTCAACTGACCCAGAAAACCTACGAGCAGTACTTC.

This rearrangement joins TRBV29-1 to TRBJ1-1, with D hard to call. V lost 3 bases, J lost 0 bases, and 8 bases lay in between. The germline V gene has CDR1 SQVTM and CDR2 ANQGSEA. The CDR3 contains 13 residues. CDR3: CSVDGDMNTEAFF. The CDR3 DNA sequence: TGCAGCGTTGATGGAGACATGAACACTGAAGCTTTCTTT.

V gene TRBV4-2 combines with J gene TRBJ2-3; TRBD2 might be the D (5 bases). CDR3 length: 16 residues. Germline lookup yields CDR1 LGHNA and CDR2 YNFKEQ. Trimming removed 4 bases from V and 0 bases from J, with 14 bases in between. The CDR3 loop is CASSRELALSTDTQYF. The CDR3 DNA is TGTGCCAGCAGCCGAGAGTTAGCGCTCAGCACAGATACGCAGTATTTT.

This clone has just one count. V gene TRBV7-9 combines with J gene TRBJ2-2; D gene uncertain. Per the germline V gene, CDR1 is SEHNR and CDR2 is FQNEAQ (reference sequence). Trimming cost V 6 bases and J 8 bases, with 7 bases left between them. This CDR3 has 11 residues. CDR3 sequence reads: CASSSGGELFF. CDR3 DNA sequence: TGTGCCAGCAGTTCTGGAGGGGAGCTGTTTTTT.

CDR3 bases: TGTGCCAGCAGTTTCCACCATTGGAGACTAGAGACGGGGGAGTGCTCTGAGCAGTACTTC. Protein: CASSFHHWRLETGECSEQYF. The genes are TRBV27 and TRBJ2-7; tentatively, D is TRBD2 (6 bases). The V and J ends lost 3 bases and 7 bases respectively, with 34 bases between them. Germline V gene sequence: CDR1 MNHEY, CDR2 SMNVEV (reference sequence). The CDR3 is 20 residues long.

The chain links TRBV2 to TRBJ2-7; D possibly corresponds to TRBD1 (6 bases). The V end was cut by 3 bases, the J end by 2 bases, with 8 bases between. Germline values: CDR1 SNHLY, CDR2 FYNNEI. The CDR3 has 13 amino acids. This chain's CDR3 is CASSERTAYEQYF. The DNA for the CDR3 is TGTGCCAGCAGTGAGAGGACAGCCTACGAGCAGTACTTC.

This clone was observed a handful of times. This rearrangement joins TRBV27 to TRBJ1-2; TRBD1 is a possible D gene (5 bases). The CDR3 runs 11 residues. The germline V gene encodes CDR1 MNHEY and CDR2 SMNVEV (reference sequence). The germline V and J ends were trimmed by 6 bases and 7 bases, with 9 bases remaining between them. CDR3 nucleotide sequence: TGTGCCAGCAGCCCAGGGTCTGGCTACACCTTC. Amino acid sequence: CASSPGSGYTF.

The genes are TRBV5-5 and TRBJ2-7, with 9 bases aligning to TRBD1. The J segment lost 3 bases and the V segment lost 7 bases, leaving 5 bases of the junction unmatched. This CDR3 region has 13 residues. From germline, CDR1 is SGHKS and CDR2 YYEKEE (reference sequence). CDR3 protein: CASEGQGYYEQYF. The CDR3 DNA reads as TGTGCCAGCGAGGGACAGGGCTACTACGAGCAGTACTTC.

The CDR3 DNA sequence: TGTGCCAGCAGTGAATTCGGGAAGGATACTGAAGCTTTCTTT. Protein: CASSEFGKDTEAFF. This rearrangement joins TRBV25-1 to TRBJ1-1, with D unclear. Germline V gene lookup returns CDR1 MGHDK and CDR2 SYGVNS. The CDR3 totals 14 residues. Trimming stripped 1 base from V and 5 bases from J, with 11 bases between.

This chain uses TRBV12-5 with TRBJ2-7, with D possibly being TRBD2 (6 bases). Germline values: CDR1 LGHNT, CDR2 FRNRAP. V was pared by 1 base and J by 5 bases, with 9 bases between. The CDR3 loop spans 13 amino acids. The DNA for the CDR3 is TGTGCTAGTGGTTTGGACGGGGAGGACGAGCAGTACTTC. Translated: CASGLDGEDEQYF.

This clone was seen a handful of times. The chain combines TRBV7-2 with TRBJ2-3; unclear D gene. V shed 2 bases and J shed 2 bases, with 8 bases lying between them. This CDR3 has 14 residues. CDR1 is SGHTA, CDR2 FQGNSA, per germline. Here the CDR3 DNA reads TGTGCCAGCAGCTTACTCGGTTTCACAGATACGCAGTATTTT. Protein: CASSLLGFTDTQYF.

V is TRBV27 and J is TRBJ2-7, with a tentative D call TRBD1 (6 bases). Germline assignment: CDR1 MNHEY and CDR2 SMNVEV (reference sequence). This CDR3 has 16 amino acids. V was clipped by 5 bases and J by 0 bases, with 17 bases between them. CDR3 nucleotide sequence: TGTGCCAGCAGTGCCCGGGACACGGGGAGCTCCTACGAGCAGTACTTC. Its protein is CASSARDTGSSYEQYF.

This clone has only a few counts. The V and J genes are TRBV5-1 and TRBJ2-1, with D possibly being TRBD1 (6 bases). The CDR3 is 13 residues long. Trimming removed 3 bases at V and 3 bases at J, with 7 bases between. Per germline, CDR1 SGHRS and CDR2 YFSETQ. CDR3 bases: TGCGCCAGCAGCTCGGACAGCTACAATGAGCAGTTCTTC. As protein: CASSSDSYNEQFF.

This chain joins TRBV13 and TRBJ1-4; 9 positions match TRBD1. The germline CDR1 and CDR2 sequences are PRHDT and FYEKMQ (reference sequence). V shed 5 bases, J shed 8 bases, and the junction held 9 bases outside the gene matches. The CDR3 has 15 residues. CDR3 sequence (DNA): TGTGCCAGCAGCGGGGCCGGGACAGGGTTCGAAAAACTGTTTTTT. This sequence encodes CASSGAGTGFEKLFF.

The chain has TRBV27 and TRBJ2-7; 7 nucleotides match TRBD2. V trimming: 6 bases; J trimming: 3 bases; junction bases outside the gene matches: 5. The CDR3 spans 13 residues. Germline V gene sequence: CDR1 MNHEY, CDR2 SMNVEV (reference sequence). CDR3 residues: CASSRGGIYEQYF. The CDR3, as DNA: TGTGCCAGCAGCCGGGGAGGGATCTACGAGCAGTACTTC.

This clone was seen more than once but under ten times. V usage is TRBV6-5 and J usage is TRBJ1-5; a possible D gene is TRBD1 (6 bases). V was shortened by 5 bases and J by 0 bases, with 11 bases between the two germline ends. Germline-derived CDR1 and CDR2 are MNHEY and SVGAGI. This CDR3 region has 15 residues. Here the CDR3 reads CASSPYRDSNQPQHF. The CDR3 nucleotides are TGTGCCAGCAGTCCCTACAGGGATAGCAATCAGCCCCAGCATTTT.

The chain carries TRBV7-7 and TRBJ2-2; TRBD1 or TRBD2 may be the D gene (7 bases each). Per the germline V gene, CDR1 is SSHAT and CDR2 is FNYEAQ (reference sequence). The CDR3 has 13 residues. Trimming removed 11 bases at V and 7 bases at J, with 17 bases between. CDR3 sequence (DNA): TGTGCCGCAGGGGGGGGCCACGGCGGGGAGCTGTTTTTT. This codes for CAAGGGHGGELFF.

This chain links TRBV7-9 with TRBJ2-1; 7 bases map to TRBD2. V was pared by 5 bases and J by 0 bases, with 13 bases of the junction left unmatched. Germline loops: CDR1 SEHNR, CDR2 FQNEAQ (reference sequence). The length of the CDR3 is 18 residues. The CDR3 sequence: CASSLTQRDASSYNEQFF. CDR3 nucleotide sequence: TGTGCCAGCAGCCTCACCCAGCGGGATGCAAGCTCCTACAATGAGCAGTTCTTC.

The chain recombines TRBV19 with TRBJ2-1; 8 positions match TRBD1. From germline, CDR1 is LNHDA and CDR2 SQIVND (reference sequence). The V gene end was trimmed by 5 bases and the J gene end by 6 bases; junction bases not matched to a gene: 9. The CDR3 spans 15 residues. CDR3 DNA sequence: TGTGCCAGTAGTGCAAACAGGGGGTGGTTCAATGAGCAGTTCTTC. Translated, it gives CASSANRGWFNEQFF.

The chain joins TRBV30 to TRBJ1-1; TRBD1 matches at 9 bases. Germline CDR1 reads GTSNPN; CDR2 reads SVGIG (reference sequence). This CDR3 is 13 amino acids long. With V trimmed by 0 bases and J by 7 bases, 3 bases remained unmatched. This CDR3 is CAWSVGQGYEAFF. The CDR3 bases are TGTGCCTGGAGTGTAGGACAGGGGTATGAAGCTTTCTTT.